This TCR beta chain was obtained from a study of blood T cell repertoires in COVID-19. The method was immunoSEQ multiplex PCR; TCRdb's version includes in-frame clones alone and lacks a portion of them. The sample has about 290,000 clones, 85% to 90% seen once. CDR3 length: 12 amino acids. Trimming pared 8 bases from V and 6 bases from J, leaving 10 bases between. From germline, CDR1 is ENHRY and CDR2 SYGVKD. Those enrolled in Seattle joined during active infection and were followed longitudinally afterward. The chain links TRBV10-3 to TRBJ1-4; the D gene is possibly TRBD1 (6 bases). What was sequenced was peripheral blood. The sequence was collected from a woman younger than 45 with COVID-19, enrolled during active disease. CDR3: CAISGDDEKLFF. The CDR3 DNA reads as TGTGCCATCTCAGGGGATGATGAAAAACTGTTTTTT.